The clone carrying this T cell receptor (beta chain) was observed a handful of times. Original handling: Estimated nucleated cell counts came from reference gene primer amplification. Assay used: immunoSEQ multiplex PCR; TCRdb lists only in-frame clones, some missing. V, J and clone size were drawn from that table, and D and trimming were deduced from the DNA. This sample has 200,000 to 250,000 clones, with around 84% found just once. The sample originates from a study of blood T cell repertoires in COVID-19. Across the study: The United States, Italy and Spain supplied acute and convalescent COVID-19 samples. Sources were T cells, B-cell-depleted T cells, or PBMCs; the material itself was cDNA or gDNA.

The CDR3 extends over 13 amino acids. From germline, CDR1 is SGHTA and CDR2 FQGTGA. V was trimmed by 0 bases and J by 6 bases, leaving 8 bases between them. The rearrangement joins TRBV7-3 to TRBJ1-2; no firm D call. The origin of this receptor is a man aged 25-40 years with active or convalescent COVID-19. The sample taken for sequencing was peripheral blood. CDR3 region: CASSLTGVDGYTF. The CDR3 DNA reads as TGTGCCAGCAGCTTAACAGGAGTAGATGGCTACACCTTC.